The rows below give T cell receptor beta chains drawn from one sample of a study of radiation and T cells in renal cell carcinoma. TCRdb's copy holds only in-frame clones and misses some; the assay was immunoSEQ multiplex PCR. The data hold around 100,000 clones, with 65% to 90% observed a single time. The sample in question was blood, obtained from a patient whose treatment included radiotherapy and nephrectomy. These receptors originate from a man aged 55 to 70 with renal cell carcinoma. Each CDR3 is given with its conserved first and last residue. The D gene is left open where the match is weak. The size field is filled for only some rows; it gives once, few, many or a size class.

j_call | v_call | clone_size | cdr3_length | d_call | cdr3_aa | cdr3_nt
TRBJ2-7 | TRBV7-2 | . | 15 | TRBD2 | CASSLGSSGVDEQYF | TGTGCCAGCAGCTTAGGGTCTAGCGGGGTCGACGAGCAGTACTTC
TRBJ1-1 | TRBV5-1 | . | 12 | . | CASSSDSGEAFF | TGCGCCAGCAGCTCAGACAGCGGTGAAGCTTTCTTT
TRBJ1-6 | TRBV5-1 | once | 14 | . | CASSQAGANSPLHF | TGCGCCAGCAGCCAGGCCGGGGCTAATTCACCCCTCCACTTT
TRBJ1-2 | TRBV29-1 | . | 12 | TRBD1 | CSVDPGGGGYTF | TGCAGCGTTGACCCAGGGGGTGGTGGCTACACCTTC
TRBJ2-5 | TRBV5-5 | . | 16 | TRBD2 | CASSFSPGLAQETQYF | TGTGCCAGCAGCTTTTCACCGGGACTAGCTCAAGAGACCCAGTACTTC
TRBJ1-2 | TRBV10-1 | . | 13 | . | CASSSVFPYGYTF | TGCGCCAGCAGTTCGGTCTTTCCTTATGGCTACACCTTC
TRBJ1-1 | TRBV6-5 | . | 16 | . | CASSFRATGMNTEAFF | TGTGCCAGCAGTTTCCGGGCCACAGGGATGAACACTGAAGCTTTCTTT
TRBJ2-3 | TRBV27 | . | 20 | TRBD2 | CASSLSGLAGVPLSTDTQYF | TGTGCCAGCAGTTTATCGGGACTAGCGGGAGTCCCGTTAAGCACAGATACGCAGTATTTT
TRBJ1-2 | TRBV19 | once | 11 | . | CASRSVYGYTF | TGTGCCAGTAGATCGGTGTATGGCTACACCTTC
TRBJ2-7 | TRBV9 | . | 18 | . | CASSPQTARLGLPYEQYF | TGTGCCAGCAGCCCACAGACAGCTCGTTTGGGTCTTCCCTACGAGCAGTACTTC